The TCR beta chain under discussion was sequenced for a study of blood T cell repertoires in COVID-19. About the research overall: The United States, Italy and Spain were the sources of the acute and convalescent COVID-19 samples.

Repertoires were generated with immunoSEQ multiplex PCR, while TCRdb's copy carries only in-frame clones and drops some. The data hold almost 200,000 clones, with approximately 80% observed a single time. V was pared by 2 bases and J by 6 bases, with 3 bases of the junction left unmatched. The CDR3 has 15 residues. Looked up from germline, CDR1 is MNHEY and CDR2 is SVGAGI. The rearrangement links TRBV6-5 to TRBJ2-2; 10 positions agree with TRBD2. The sample taken for sequencing was peripheral blood. The source of this sequence is a man aged 60-69 years with COVID-19, enrolled during active disease. The CDR3 loop is CASSYLAGVSGELFF. The CDR3, as DNA: TGTGCCAGCAGTTACCTAGCGGGAGTCTCCGGGGAGCTGTTTTTT.